The 20 T cell receptor beta chains reported below all come from one sample, sequenced in a study of draining lymph node invasion in breast cancer. TCRdb fed the bulk RNA-seq reads into MiXCR, producing one record per CDR3 protein. The data contain hundreds of distinct CDR3 sequences, roughly a fifth of them singletons. Cells sorted as CD4+ CD45RA- CD25high were taken as memory regulatory T cells. The sample taken for sequencing was sorted memory Tregs from the tumor. Every receptor here comes from a female donor with luminal breast cancer.

This clonotype is judged large. V usage is TRBV28 and J usage is TRBJ1-5; 7 nucleotides match TRBD1. The CDR3 consists of 13 residues. V lost 6 bases to trimming and J lost 3 bases; unmatched junction nucleotides: 2. Germline assignment: CDR1 MDHEN and CDR2 SYDVKM. The CDR3 DNA sequence: TGTGCCAGCAGGGGACAGATCAATCAGCCCCAGCATTTT. Protein sequence: CASRGQINQPQHF.

This chain connects TRBV10-3 to TRBJ2-7; D ambiguous. Germline CDR1 is ENHRY and CDR2 is SYGVKD. The CDR3 has 13 residues. Trimming took 6 bases from V and 5 from J, leaving 14 bases between them. CDR3: CAIRNSATHEQYF. CDR3 nucleotide sequence: TGTGCCATCAGGAACAGCGCAACTCACGAGCAGTACTTC.

This sequence joins TRBV6-6 and TRBJ1-5, with D uncertain. V lost 0 bases and J lost 3, with 6 bases in between. CDR1 MNHNY and CDR2 SVGAGI come from the germline V gene (reference sequence). The CDR3 totals 14 residues. CDR3 protein: CASSYSPSNQPQHF. The CDR3 region has the DNA TGTGCCAGCAGTTACTCGCCCTCCAATCAGCCCCAGCATTTT.

Relative to its sample, this clonotype is large. The chain has TRBV7-2 and TRBJ2-7, with 8 bases fitting TRBD1. V shed 4 bases, J shed 1 base, and the junction held 9 bases outside the gene matches. The germline V gene encodes CDR1 SGHTA and CDR2 FQGNSA. This CDR3 has 16 amino acids. CDR3 nucleotides: TGTGCCAGCAGCTGGACAGGGACGGGGGTATCCTACGAGCAGTACTTC. This gives the protein CASSWTGTGVSYEQYF.

This chain links TRBV6-4 with TRBJ2-1; 8 bases are shared with TRBD1. The V segment lost 6 bases and the J segment 9 bases; nucleotides outside the gene matches: 16. Germline V gene sequence: CDR1 MRHNA, CDR2 SNTAGT. CDR3 size: 16 residues. The DNA of the CDR3 is TGTGCCAGCAGCGACCCCGGACAGGGAAGGTTCGGTGAGCAGTTCTTC. As protein: CASSDPGQGRFGEQFF.

This clonotype has a handful of counts. The gene calls are TRBV6-4 and TRBJ2-2; 8 bases are a match to TRBD2. Unmatched junction bases numbered 6, after V lost 4 bases and J lost 5 bases. This CDR3 is built from 15 residues. Germline CDR1 reads MRHNA; CDR2 reads SNTAGT. DNA of the CDR3: TGTGCCAGCAGTGCAAAAGCGGGGGCAACCGGGGAGCTGTTTTTT. This codes for CASSAKAGATGELFF.

In the case of this clonotype: This may stem from a read error, because a much larger clone lies one nucleotide away. This chain uses TRBV20-1 with TRBJ1-3, with 9 bases aligning to TRBD1. The CDR3 sequence is 14 residues long. Germline V gives CDR1 DFQATT, CDR2 SNEGSKA (reference sequence). Here the CDR3 reads CSAPDRGGGNIIYF. DNA of the CDR3: TGCAGTGCCCCTGACAGGGGGGGGGGAAACATCATATATTTT.

This sequence joins TRBV4-2 and TRBJ1-3; weak D call: TRBD1 (5 bases). CDR3 length: 16 amino acids. Germline V lookup: CDR1 LGHNA, CDR2 YNFKEQ. Trimming left V 0 bases short and J 5 bases short, with 14 bases between. Written as DNA, the CDR3 is TGTGCCAGCAGCCAAGATCGATCGACAGTGCGAAACACCATATATTTT. This translates into CASSQDRSTVRNTIYF.

By share of the sample, this clonotype is large (0.1 to 1%). This chain links TRBV28 with TRBJ2-7; D is possibly TRBD2 (6 bases). The length of the CDR3 is 16 residues. V was trimmed by 4 bases and J by 4 bases, leaving 20 bases between them. Germline V gene sequence: CDR1 MDHEN, CDR2 SYDVKM. CDR3 bases: TGTGCCAGCAGTTCCGGAGGGGATCGGCCAATATACGAGCAGTACTTC. Translating it yields CASSSGGDRPIYEQYF.

This clonotype came up a few times. The rearrangement joins TRBV4-3 to TRBJ2-7; D possibly corresponds to TRBD1 (5 bases). The CDR3 runs to 14 residues. Trimming took off 3 bases at V and 4 bases at J, with 13 bases between the two ends. Per germline, CDR1 LGHNA and CDR2 YSLEER. The DNA of the CDR3 is TGCGCCAGCAGCCAGGATCGACAGCGATACGAGCAGTACTTC. Translation gives CASSQDRQRYEQYF.

By share, this clonotype counts as large. The rearrangement joins TRBV20-1 to TRBJ2-4; tentatively, D is TRBD1 (6 bases). Germline V gene sequence: CDR1 DFQATT, CDR2 SNEGSKA (reference sequence). This CDR3 has 14 amino acids. The V end was cut by 2 bases, the J end by 11 bases, with 19 bases between. Here the CDR3 reads CSARPGQKGLLQYF. As DNA, the CDR3 is TGCAGTGCTAGACCTGGACAGAAAGGCCTCCTTCAGTACTTC.

This clonotype was seen only a few times. The V and J genes are TRBV7-6 and TRBJ1-3; TRBD1 aligns across 9 bases. Germline values: CDR1 SGHVS, CDR2 FNYEAQ. The ends lost 5 bases at V and 4 bases at J; junction bases unmatched: 9. This CDR3 is 16 amino acids long. In DNA form, the CDR3 reads TGTGCCAGCAGCCGACGCTACGACAGGGGGGGAAACACCATATATTTT. Encoded protein: CASSRRYDRGGNTIYF.

The V gene is TRBV11-2, the J gene TRBJ1-1, with 7 bases fitting TRBD1. Per germline, CDR1 SGHAT and CDR2 FQNNGV. With V trimmed by 5 bases and J by 3 bases, 9 bases remained unmatched. The CDR3 is 15 amino acids. In DNA, the CDR3 is TGTGCCAGCAGCGTATTGACAGGGATCCACACTGAAGCTTTCTTT. It encodes CASSVLTGIHTEAFF.

This clonotype came up a few times. The V and J genes are TRBV5-4 and TRBJ2-7; D is possibly TRBD1 (6 bases). Trimming removed 3 bases at V and 5 bases at J, with 15 bases between. This CDR3 comprises 14 residues. Germline V CDR1 and CDR2: SGHNT, YYREEE (reference sequence). The CDR3 is CASSSHYWTDEQYF. In nucleotides, the CDR3 is TGTGCCAGCAGCTCCCATTATTGGACAGACGAGCAGTACTTC.

This clonotype is labeled as large. The V and J genes are TRBV4-2 and TRBJ1-1, with unresolved D. CDR1 is LGHNA and CDR2 is YNFKEQ in the germline V gene. The CDR3 runs 17 residues. Trimming removed 2 bases at V and 0 bases at J, with 16 bases between. This chain's CDR3 is CASSQKLKGNMNTEAFF. The CDR3 DNA sequence: TGTGCCAGCAGCCAAAAACTTAAAGGCAACATGAACACTGAAGCTTTCTTT.

This clonotype was picked up one time. The chain has TRBV28 and TRBJ2-1, with TRBD2 matching 7 bases. V shed 10 bases and J 3 bases; nucleotides not matched to a gene: 12. CDR3 length: 15 amino acids. CDR1 is MDHEN and CDR2 is SYDVKM in the germline V gene. CDR3 coding DNA: TGTGCCACCATTAGACCGGGACTAATCTACAATGAGCAGTTCTTC. It specifies CATIRPGLIYNEQFF.

This clonotype is classed as large. The chain carries TRBV5-6 and TRBJ2-3, with D maybe TRBD2 (6 bases). V gave up 3 bases and J gave up 6 bases, with 14 bases separating them. Germline loops: CDR1 SGHDT, CDR2 YYEEEE. The CDR3 spans 14 residues. The DNA of the CDR3 is TGTGCCAGCAGCTCGGGACTCCCACTGGATACGCAGTATTTT. Its translation: CASSSGLPLDTQYF.

V is TRBV11-2 and J is TRBJ1-1; perhaps TRBD1 as D (6 bases). V shed 6 bases and J shed 1 base, with 12 bases lying between them. Germline V gene data show CDR1 as SGHAT and CDR2 as FQNNGV. The CDR3 runs to 14 residues. DNA for the CDR3: TGTGCCAGCAGTAAAGACAGGCAGAACACTGAAGCTTTCTTT. Protein: CASSKDRQNTEAFF. Filled out from reference TRBV11-2 and TRBJ1-1, the complete variable domain reads EAGVAQSPRYKIIEKRQSVAFWCNPISGHATLYWYQQILGQGPKLLIQFQNNGVVDDSQLPKDRFSAERLKGVDSTLKIQPAKLEDSAVYLCASSKDRQNTEAFFGQGTRLTVV.

Within the sample, this clonotype is large. The chain joins TRBV30 to TRBJ1-2; D not resolved. CDR1 is GTSNPN and CDR2 is SVGIG in the germline V gene (reference sequence). This CDR3 contains 12 residues. Trimming stripped 3 bases from V and 5 bases from J, with 10 bases between. CDR3 in DNA: TGTGCCTGGAGGGCCGGGCAGTATGGCTACACCTTC. Amino acid sequence: CAWRAGQYGYTF.

This clonotype appeared a few times. The chain uses TRBV20-1 and TRBJ1-5; TRBD1 is a possible D gene (5 bases). The CDR3 has 10 amino acids. Germline V gives CDR1 DFQATT, CDR2 SNEGSKA (reference sequence). V lost 6 bases and J lost 13, with 13 bases in between. DNA for the CDR3: TGCAGTGCGCTACTCGGGACTCAGCATTTT. It specifies CSALLGTQHF.